Following are 25 T cell receptor beta chains from one sample sequenced in a study of blood T cell repertoires in COVID-19. Here immunoSEQ multiplex PCR was the method, and the copy in TCRdb shows in-frame clones only, minus some. In the table there are more than 75,000 clones, around 88% of which are singletons. Input material: peripheral blood. These TCRs come from an elderly man with active or convalescent COVID-19.

The sample holds a few counts of this clone. The chain combines TRBV6-2 or TRBV6-3 with TRBJ1-5; no reliable D call. Trimming removed 0 bases from V and 0 bases from J, with 24 bases in between. The CDR3 spans 21 residues. Germline loops: CDR1 MNHEY, CDR2 SVGEGT. Here the CDR3 reads CASSYSGLPGVTSYSNQPQHF. The DNA for the CDR3 is TGTGCCAGCAGTTACTCTGGCCTGCCCGGGGTTACCTCTTATAGCAATCAGCCCCAGCATTTT.

V gene TRBV11-2 combines with J gene TRBJ2-7, with D perhaps matching TRBD1 (5 bases). From germline, CDR1 is SGHAT and CDR2 FQNNGV. The CDR3 consists of 15 residues. V was trimmed by 5 bases and J by 5 bases, leaving 19 bases between them. DNA for the CDR3: TGTGCCAGCAGCCTAACGGACACCATAACGAACGAGCAGTACTTC. This sequence encodes CASSLTDTITNEQYF. The variable domain in full, with the rest retrieved from reference TRBV11-2 and TRBJ2-7, is EAGVAQSPRYKIIEKRQSVAFWCNPISGHATLYWYQQILGQGPKLLIQFQNNGVVDDSQLPKDRFSAERLKGVDSTLKIQPAKLEDSAVYLCASSLTDTITNEQYFGPGTRLTVT.

The chain has TRBV18 and TRBJ1-1; 9 positions agree with TRBD1. With V trimmed by 3 bases and J by 5 bases, 7 bases remained unmatched. CDR3 length: 15 amino acids. Germline assignment: CDR1 KGHSH and CDR2 LQKENI. The CDR3 region has the DNA TGTGCCAGCTCACCCAGACAGGGGGACACGACTGAAGCTTTCTTT. Its protein is CASSPRQGDTTEAFF.

J is TRBJ2-7 and V is TRBV29-1, with a weak D call TRBD1 (5 bases). Germline CDR1 is SQVTM and CDR2 is ANQGSEA. This CDR3 is built from 13 residues. Trimming took 3 bases from V and 5 from J, leaving 14 bases between them. The CDR3 sequence: CSVEVSRANEQYF. The CDR3 DNA is TGCAGCGTTGAGGTCTCCAGGGCCAACGAGCAGTACTTC.

This clone was detected only a few times. The rearrangement links TRBV15 to TRBJ2-1, with 7 bases fitting TRBD1. The CDR3 covers 16 residues. Germline CDR1 and CDR2: LNHNV and YYDKDF (reference sequence). The junction had 9 bases not matched to a gene; V was cut back by 3 bases and J by 4 bases. In DNA form, the CDR3 reads TGTGCCACCAGCAGCCTGACAGGGTGGGGATACAATGAGCAGTTCTTC. Its protein is CATSSLTGWGYNEQFF.

This chain joins TRBV9 and TRBJ2-1, with 14 bases that match TRBD2. This CDR3 region has 17 residues. With 3 bases clipped from V and 1 base from J, the junction kept 3 bases outside the gene matches. Germline V CDR1 and CDR2: SGDLS, YYNGEE. The DNA of the CDR3 is TGTGCCAGCAGCGACGGGACTAGCGGGAGATCCTACAATGAGCAGTTCTTC. Encoded protein: CASSDGTSGRSYNEQFF.

This clone was observed once. J is TRBJ1-1 and V is TRBV5-4, with 12 bases matching TRBD1. With V trimmed by 4 bases and J by 5 bases, 9 bases remained unmatched. The CDR3 covers 16 residues. Germline V gene sequence: CDR1 SGHNT, CDR2 YYREEE (reference sequence). This CDR3 is CASSRPGTGGATEAFF. In DNA form, the CDR3 reads TGTGCCAGCAGCAGACCCGGGACAGGGGGCGCAACTGAAGCTTTCTTT.

This clone was picked up a small number of times. The gene calls are TRBV30 and TRBJ2-7, with a weak D call TRBD2 (6 bases). Trimming stripped 5 bases from V and 5 bases from J, with 13 bases between. Germline CDR1 and CDR2: GTSNPN and SVGIG (reference sequence). This CDR3 is built from 12 residues. CDR3: CAWSGLRDEQYF. The CDR3 coding sequence is TGTGCCTGGTCGGGACTCCGGGACGAGCAGTACTTC.

This chain joins TRBV5-1 and TRBJ2-5; the D is unclear. Germline V gene sequence: CDR1 SGHRS, CDR2 YFSETQ. With 3 bases removed from V and 8 bases from J, the gap between germline ends came to 8 bases. The CDR3 loop spans 11 amino acids. The CDR3 DNA reads TGCGCCAGCAGCTCCCCAGGCACCCAGTACTTC. Its protein product is CASSSPGTQYF.

This clone was observed a handful of times. The V and J genes are TRBV7-2 and TRBJ1-1, with 7 positions matching TRBD1. CDR1 and CDR2 (germline): SGHTA, FQGNSA. The CDR3 covers 14 residues. Germline trimming cut 5 bases from V and 5 bases from J; bases unmatched to any gene: 8. The CDR3 DNA reads as TGTGCCAGCAGCCCACAGGGGAGAAGAACTGAAGCTTTCTTT. This encodes CASSPQGRRTEAFF. Complete variable domain (other parts from reference TRBV7-2 and TRBJ1-1): GAGVSQSPSNKVTEKGKDVELRCDPISGHTALYWYRQSLGQGLEFLIYFQGNSAPDKSGLPSDRFSAERTGGSVSTLTIQRTQQEDSAVYLCASSPQGRRTEAFFGQGTRLTVV.

The chain joins TRBV5-1 to TRBJ2-3; D not certain. CDR1 is SGHRS and CDR2 is YFSETQ in the germline V gene. The CDR3 sequence is 13 residues long. The ends were cut back, 0 bases at V and 2 bases at J, with 4 bases in the middle. CDR3 amino acids: CASSLAVTDTQYF. The CDR3 region has the DNA TGCGCCAGCAGCTTGGCCGTCACAGATACGCAGTATTTT.

The chain has TRBV6-5 and TRBJ1-1; 7 bases fit TRBD1. Per germline, CDR1 MNHEY and CDR2 SVGAGI. CDR3 length: 15 amino acids. V dropped 3 bases and J dropped 1; count of bases not matched to a gene: 5. The chain's CDR3 is CASSYYRGRNTEAFF. CDR3 bases: TGTGCCAGCAGTTATTACAGGGGTAGGAACACTGAAGCTTTCTTT.

This clone has a handful of counts. V is TRBV5-1 and J is TRBJ2-3; 7 nucleotides align to TRBD2. The germline gives CDR1 SGHRS, CDR2 YFSETQ. The trim removed 4 bases at V and 0 bases at J, leaving 5 bases unmatched. The CDR3 totals 15 residues. The CDR3, as DNA: TGCGCCAGCAGCCCGGGACTACAAAGCACAGATACGCAGTATTTT. Its protein is CASSPGLQSTDTQYF.

The chain employs TRBV5-8 and TRBJ1-4, with D possibly being TRBD1 (5 bases). Trimming cost V 0 bases and J 13 bases, with 7 bases left between them. Germline CDR1 and CDR2: SGHTS and YDEGEE. The CDR3 has 11 residues. The CDR3 DNA is TGTGCCAGCAGCTTGGGACAGTTACTGTTTTTT. Amino acid sequence: CASSLGQLLFF.

In its sample, this clone was seen once. The chain has TRBV25-1 and TRBJ2-2; D possibly corresponds to TRBD1 (5 bases). V shed 7 bases and J shed 7 bases, with 25 bases lying between them. The germline CDR1 and CDR2 sequences are MGHDK and SYGVNS. The CDR3 is 17 residues long. The CDR3 DNA is TGTGCCAGCACCCCCTCCCCGGGTCAGGGCTTGGGCGGGGAGCTGTTTTTT. It codes for CASTPSPGQGLGGELFF.

This chain connects TRBV10-3 to TRBJ2-3, with TRBD2 matching 11 bases. The CDR3 is 17 amino acids. From germline, CDR1 is ENHRY and CDR2 SYGVKD. V shed 6 bases, J shed 0 bases, and the junction held 8 bases outside the gene matches. The CDR3 loop reads CAISGTSGPSSTDTQYF. The CDR3 DNA follows: TGTGCCATCAGCGGGACTAGCGGACCTTCTAGCACAGATACGCAGTATTTT.

V gene TRBV12-3 or TRBV12-4 combines with J gene TRBJ2-7, with 10 bases lining up with TRBD2. V lost 0 bases and J lost 7; bases outside the gene matches: 0. The CDR3 runs 13 residues. This CDR3 reads CASSLATSGEQYF. The CDR3 nucleotides are TGTGCCAGCAGTTTAGCGACTAGCGGGGAGCAGTACTTC.

This clone was observed a handful of times. The chain recombines TRBV25-1 with TRBJ1-1; TRBD1 matches 7 bases. Germline V gives CDR1 MGHDK, CDR2 SYGVNS. V shed 4 bases, J shed 0 bases, and the junction held 5 bases outside the gene matches. The CDR3 totals 15 residues. CDR3 sequence (DNA): TGTGCCAGCAGTGCCAGGGGGAACATGAACACTGAAGCTTTCTTT. Residues: CASSARGNMNTEAFF.

The chain combines TRBV18 with TRBJ1-4; 11 positions match TRBD1. The CDR3 has 16 amino acids. Germline CDR1 and CDR2: KGHSH and LQKENI. The ends lost 3 bases at V and 7 bases at J; junction bases unmatched: 7. The CDR3 DNA is TGTGCCAGCTCACCGGTTCCGGGACAGGGGGGTGAAAAACTGTTTTTT. Its translation is CASSPVPGQGGEKLFF.

The chain employs TRBV18 and TRBJ2-3, with TRBD2 as a possible D gene (5 bases). Trimming stripped 2 bases from V and 0 bases from J, with 9 bases between. Germline values: CDR1 KGHSH, CDR2 LQKENI. The CDR3 sequence is 15 residues long. CDR3 bases: TGTGCCAGCTCACCAGATGGACTCAGCACAGATACGCAGTATTTT. As protein: CASSPDGLSTDTQYF.

The chain carries TRBV7-2 and TRBJ2-6, with TRBD1 matching over 7 bases. This CDR3 region has 15 residues. With 5 bases clipped from V and 2 bases from J, the junction kept 3 bases outside the gene matches. Germline CDR1 reads SGHTA; CDR2 reads FQGNSA. The CDR3 protein is CASSPQGAGANVLTF. The CDR3 DNA reads as TGTGCCAGCAGCCCCCAGGGGGCTGGGGCCAACGTCCTGACTTTC.

A few counts support this clone. The chain carries TRBV9 and TRBJ2-7, with TRBD2 matching over 15 bases. CDR3 length: 14 amino acids. V was clipped by 3 bases and J by 5 bases; unmatched bases: 0. Germline V gene lookup returns CDR1 SGDLS and CDR2 YYNGEE. The CDR3 sequence is CASSGTSGRDEQYF. CDR3 bases: TGTGCCAGCAGCGGGACTAGCGGGAGGGACGAGCAGTACTTC.

This chain links TRBV29-1 with TRBJ2-7; possibly TRBD2 for D (6 bases). V shed 6 bases and J shed 5 bases, with 17 bases lying between them. CDR1 is SQVTM and CDR2 is ANQGSEA in the germline V gene. This CDR3 spans 13 amino acids. The CDR3 DNA reads TGCAGCGTCGCGAAGTTGGGAGGCAACGAGCAGTACTTC. Protein sequence: CSVAKLGGNEQYF.

The rearrangement uses TRBV15 and TRBJ1-5; D may be TRBD1 (6 bases). V shed 0 bases and J shed 2 bases, with 11 bases lying between them. CDR1 is LNHNV and CDR2 is YYDKDF in the germline V gene (reference sequence). This CDR3 region has 16 residues. CDR3 DNA: TGTGCCACCAGCAGAGAGGGGGCGATGGGCAATCAGCCCCAGCATTTT. It yields the protein CATSREGAMGNQPQHF.

This clone was seen a single time. The genes are TRBV4-1 and TRBJ2-2; 9 bases match TRBD1. V trimming: 0 bases; J trimming: 6 bases; junction bases outside the gene matches: 8. From germline, CDR1 is MGHRA and CDR2 YSYEKL. This CDR3 has 17 amino acids. The CDR3 loop reads CASSQEGQGIYAGELFF. DNA of the CDR3: TGCGCCAGCAGCCAAGAAGGACAGGGGATTTATGCCGGGGAGCTGTTTTTT.